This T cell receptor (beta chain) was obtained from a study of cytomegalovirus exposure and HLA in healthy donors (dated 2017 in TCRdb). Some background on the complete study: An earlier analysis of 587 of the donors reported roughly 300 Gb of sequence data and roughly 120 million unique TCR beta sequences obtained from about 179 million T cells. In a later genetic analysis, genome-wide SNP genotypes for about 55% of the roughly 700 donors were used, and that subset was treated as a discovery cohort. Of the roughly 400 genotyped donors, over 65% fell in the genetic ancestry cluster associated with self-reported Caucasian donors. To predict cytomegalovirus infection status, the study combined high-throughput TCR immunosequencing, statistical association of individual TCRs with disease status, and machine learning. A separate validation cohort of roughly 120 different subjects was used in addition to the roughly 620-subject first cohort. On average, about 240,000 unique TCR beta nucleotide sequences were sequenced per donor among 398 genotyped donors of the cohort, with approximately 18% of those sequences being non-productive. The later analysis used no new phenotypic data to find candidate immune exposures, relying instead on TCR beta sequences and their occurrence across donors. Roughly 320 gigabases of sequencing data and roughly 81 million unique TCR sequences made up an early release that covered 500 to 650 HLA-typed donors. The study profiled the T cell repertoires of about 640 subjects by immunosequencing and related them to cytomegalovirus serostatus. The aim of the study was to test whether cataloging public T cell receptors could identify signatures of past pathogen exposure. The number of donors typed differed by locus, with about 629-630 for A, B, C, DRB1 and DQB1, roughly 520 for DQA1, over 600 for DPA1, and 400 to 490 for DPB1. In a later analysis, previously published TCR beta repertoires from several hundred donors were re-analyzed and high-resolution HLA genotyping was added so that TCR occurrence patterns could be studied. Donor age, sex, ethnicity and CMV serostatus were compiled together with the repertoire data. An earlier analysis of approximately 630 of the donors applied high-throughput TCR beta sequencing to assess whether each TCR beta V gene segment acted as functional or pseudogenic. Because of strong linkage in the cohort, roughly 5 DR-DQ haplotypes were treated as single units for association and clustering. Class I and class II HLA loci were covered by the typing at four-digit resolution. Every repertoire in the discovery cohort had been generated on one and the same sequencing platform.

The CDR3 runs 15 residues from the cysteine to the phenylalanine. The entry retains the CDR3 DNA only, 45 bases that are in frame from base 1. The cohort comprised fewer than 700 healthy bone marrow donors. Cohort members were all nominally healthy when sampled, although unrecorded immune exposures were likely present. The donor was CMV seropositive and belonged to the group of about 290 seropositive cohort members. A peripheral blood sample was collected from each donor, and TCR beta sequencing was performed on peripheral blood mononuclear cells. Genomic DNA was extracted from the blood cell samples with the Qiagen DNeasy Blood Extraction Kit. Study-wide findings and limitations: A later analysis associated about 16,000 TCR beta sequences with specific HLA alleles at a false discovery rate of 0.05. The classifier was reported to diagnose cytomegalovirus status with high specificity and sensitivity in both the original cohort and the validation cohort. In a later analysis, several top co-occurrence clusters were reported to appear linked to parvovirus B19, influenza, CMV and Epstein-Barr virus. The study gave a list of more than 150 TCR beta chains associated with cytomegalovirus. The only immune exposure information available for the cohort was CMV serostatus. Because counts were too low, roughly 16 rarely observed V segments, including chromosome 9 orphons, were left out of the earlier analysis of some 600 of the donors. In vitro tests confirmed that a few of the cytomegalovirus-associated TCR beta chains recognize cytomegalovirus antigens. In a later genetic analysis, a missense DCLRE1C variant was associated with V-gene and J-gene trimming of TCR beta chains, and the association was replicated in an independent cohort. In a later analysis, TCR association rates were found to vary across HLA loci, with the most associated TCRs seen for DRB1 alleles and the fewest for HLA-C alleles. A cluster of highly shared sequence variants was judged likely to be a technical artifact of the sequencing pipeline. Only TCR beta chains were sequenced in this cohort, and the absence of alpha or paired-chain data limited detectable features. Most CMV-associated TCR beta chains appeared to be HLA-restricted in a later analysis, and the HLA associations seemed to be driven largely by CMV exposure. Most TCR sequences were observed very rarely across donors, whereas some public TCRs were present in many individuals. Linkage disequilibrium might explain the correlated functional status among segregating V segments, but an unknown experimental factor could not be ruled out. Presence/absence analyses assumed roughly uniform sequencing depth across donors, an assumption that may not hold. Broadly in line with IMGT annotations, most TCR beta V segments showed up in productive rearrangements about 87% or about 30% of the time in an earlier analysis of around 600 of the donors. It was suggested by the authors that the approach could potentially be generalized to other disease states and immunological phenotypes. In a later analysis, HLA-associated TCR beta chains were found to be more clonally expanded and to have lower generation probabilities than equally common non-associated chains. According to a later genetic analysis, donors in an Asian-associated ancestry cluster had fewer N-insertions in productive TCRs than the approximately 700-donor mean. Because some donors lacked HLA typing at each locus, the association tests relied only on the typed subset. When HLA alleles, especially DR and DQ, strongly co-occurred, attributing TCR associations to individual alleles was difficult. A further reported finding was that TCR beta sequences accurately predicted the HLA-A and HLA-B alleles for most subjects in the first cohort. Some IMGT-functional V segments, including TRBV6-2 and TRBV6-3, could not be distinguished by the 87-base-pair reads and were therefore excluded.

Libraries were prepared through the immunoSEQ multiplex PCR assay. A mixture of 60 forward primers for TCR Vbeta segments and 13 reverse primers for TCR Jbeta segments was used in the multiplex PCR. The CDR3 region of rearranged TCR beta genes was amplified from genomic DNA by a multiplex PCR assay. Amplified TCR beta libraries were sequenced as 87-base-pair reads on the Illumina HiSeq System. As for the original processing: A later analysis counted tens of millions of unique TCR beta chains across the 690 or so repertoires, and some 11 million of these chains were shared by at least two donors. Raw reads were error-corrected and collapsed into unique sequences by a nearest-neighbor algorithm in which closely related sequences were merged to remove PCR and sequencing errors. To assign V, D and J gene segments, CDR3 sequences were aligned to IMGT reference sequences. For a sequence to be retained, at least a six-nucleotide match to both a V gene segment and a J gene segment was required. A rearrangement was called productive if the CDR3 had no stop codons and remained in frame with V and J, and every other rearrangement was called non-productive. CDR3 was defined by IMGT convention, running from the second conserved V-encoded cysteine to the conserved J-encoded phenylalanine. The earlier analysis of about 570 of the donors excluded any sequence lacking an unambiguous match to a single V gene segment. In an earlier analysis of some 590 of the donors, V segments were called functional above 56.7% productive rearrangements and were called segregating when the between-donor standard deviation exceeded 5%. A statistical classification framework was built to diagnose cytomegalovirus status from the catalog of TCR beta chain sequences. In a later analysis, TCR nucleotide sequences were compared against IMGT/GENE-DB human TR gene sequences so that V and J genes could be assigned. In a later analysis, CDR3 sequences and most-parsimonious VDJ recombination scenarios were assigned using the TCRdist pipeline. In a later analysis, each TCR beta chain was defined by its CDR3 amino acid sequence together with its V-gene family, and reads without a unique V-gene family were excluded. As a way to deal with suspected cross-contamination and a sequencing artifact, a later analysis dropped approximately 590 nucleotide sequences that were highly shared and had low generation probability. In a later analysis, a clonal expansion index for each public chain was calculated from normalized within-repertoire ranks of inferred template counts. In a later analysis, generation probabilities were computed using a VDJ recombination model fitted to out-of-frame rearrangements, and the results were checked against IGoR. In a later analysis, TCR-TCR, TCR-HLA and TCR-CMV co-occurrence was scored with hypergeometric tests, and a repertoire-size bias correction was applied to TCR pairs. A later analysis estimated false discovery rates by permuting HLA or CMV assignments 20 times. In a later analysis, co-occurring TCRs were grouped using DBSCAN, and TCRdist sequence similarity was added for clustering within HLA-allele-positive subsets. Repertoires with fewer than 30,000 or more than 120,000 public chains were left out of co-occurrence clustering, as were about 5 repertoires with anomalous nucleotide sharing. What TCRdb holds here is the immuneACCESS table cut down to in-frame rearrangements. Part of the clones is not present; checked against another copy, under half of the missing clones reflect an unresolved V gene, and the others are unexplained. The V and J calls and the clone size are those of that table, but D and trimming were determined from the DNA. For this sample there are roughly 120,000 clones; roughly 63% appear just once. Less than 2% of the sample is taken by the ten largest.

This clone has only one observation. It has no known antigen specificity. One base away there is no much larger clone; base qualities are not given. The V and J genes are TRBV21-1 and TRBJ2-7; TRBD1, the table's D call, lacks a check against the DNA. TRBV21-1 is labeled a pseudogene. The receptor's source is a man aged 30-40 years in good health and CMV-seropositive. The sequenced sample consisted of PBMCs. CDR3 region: CASSLRRLDLYEQYF. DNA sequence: TGTGCCAGCAGCCTTCGCAGGCTTGACCTCTACGAGCAGTACTTC.